The table lists the clone carrying this T cell receptor (beta chain) with a few counts. This record belongs to a study of blood T cells in healthy people across ages. It was with a sample-barcoded 5' primer and a J-beta primer mix that a second PCR of roughly 7 to 12 cycles was run. TCRdb redid the calling of the 5' RACE reads with MiXCR, one entry per CDR3 protein. The sample includes roughly 730,000 distinct CDR3 sequences, about 61% seen only once; the top ten take roughly 25%. The CDR3 spans 11 residues. The V and J ends lost 7 bases and 4 bases respectively, with 7 bases between them. The V gene is TRBV12-3 or TRBV12-4, the J gene TRBJ1-1; no clear D gene. Sequencing was carried out using blood. The receptor was isolated from a man aged 35 to 55 in good health. The CDR3 is CASNRGTEAFF. CDR3 coding DNA: TGTGCCAGCAATCGTGGCACTGAAGCTTTCTTT.